These 30 T cell receptor beta chains were all obtained from the same sample, sequenced in a study of blood T cell repertoires in COVID-19. Sequenced by immunoSEQ multiplex PCR; TCRdb stores in-frame clones only, minus some. Of about 670,000 clones detected, 70% to 90% appear once; the ten largest clones hold roughly 0.26%. The sequencing input was peripheral blood. The receptors come from a woman between 18 and 30 years old with acute or convalescent COVID-19.

V gene TRBV19 combines with J gene TRBJ1-2; D remains ambiguous. The CDR3 loop spans 12 amino acids. The V end lost 4 bases, the J end lost 2 bases, and 5 bases lay between the germline ends. From germline, CDR1 is LNHDA and CDR2 SQIVND (reference sequence). CDR3 sequence reads: CASSTPNYGYTF. The CDR3 DNA reads as TGTGCCAGTAGTACCCCGAACTATGGCTACACCTTC. Full variable domain (remainder filled in from reference TRBV19 and TRBJ1-2): DGGITQSPKYLFRKEGQNVTLSCEQNLNHDAMYWYRQDPGQGLRLIYYSQIVNDFQKGDIAEGYSVSREKKESFPLTVTSAQKNPTAFYLCASSTPNYGYTFGSGTRLTVV.

This sequence joins TRBV15 and TRBJ1-1; 8 nucleotides align to TRBD1. Germline CDR1 LNHNV, CDR2 YYDKDF (reference sequence). The V gene end was trimmed by 2 bases and the J gene end by 1 base; junction bases not matched to a gene: 3. The CDR3 has 15 residues. The CDR3 sequence is CATSRQQGGNTEAFF. DNA of the CDR3: TGTGCCACCAGCAGACAACAGGGGGGGAACACTGAAGCTTTCTTT.

The chain uses TRBV4-2 and TRBJ1-2; 12 bases align to TRBD1. With V trimmed by 0 bases and J by 8 bases, 7 bases remained unmatched. The CDR3 runs to 16 residues. Looked up from germline, CDR1 is LGHNA and CDR2 is YNFKEQ. CDR3 DNA sequence: TGTGCCAGCAGCCAAGAACCGGGACAGGGGGCGAGCGGCTACACCTTC. Protein: CASSQEPGQGASGYTF.

J is TRBJ1-3 and V is TRBV29-1; D is unclear. The V gene lost 6 bases and the J gene lost 2 bases, with 11 bases spanning the gap. Germline assignment: CDR1 SQVTM and CDR2 ANQGSEA. The CDR3 sequence is 13 residues long. The DNA for the CDR3 is TGCAGCGTCCGTGTGGTAGCTGGAAACACCATATATTTT. As protein: CSVRVVAGNTIYF.

The chain is built from TRBV7-9 and TRBJ1-3, with TRBD1 identical over 7 bases. Losses at the gene ends were 2 bases for V and 4 bases for J; bases not matched to a gene: 2. The CDR3 covers 14 residues. The germline gives CDR1 SEHNR, CDR2 FQNEAQ (reference sequence). The CDR3 region is CASSLTGDGNTIYF. In DNA, the CDR3 is TGTGCCAGCAGCTTAACAGGGGACGGAAACACCATATATTTT.

This chain uses TRBV5-1 with TRBJ2-1, with 9 bases identical to TRBD2. Per germline, CDR1 SGHRS and CDR2 YFSETQ. This CDR3 comprises 15 residues. Trimming removed 0 bases from V and 6 bases from J; junction bases left unmatched: 4. CDR3 sequence (DNA): TGCGCCAGCAGCTTGGAGCTAGCGGGGATCAATGAGCAGTTCTTC. This gives the protein CASSLELAGINEQFF.

J is TRBJ1-1 and V is TRBV7-9, with D possibly being TRBD1 (5 bases). There are 16 residues in the CDR3. Trimming left V 2 bases short and J 4 bases short, with 17 bases between. Germline CDR1 reads SEHNR; CDR2 reads FQNEAQ (reference sequence). The CDR3 sequence is CASSLNWWGSGTEAFF. The CDR3 DNA sequence: TGTGCCAGCAGCTTAAATTGGTGGGGCTCGGGCACTGAAGCTTTCTTT.

This clone was recorded a few times. The rearrangement uses TRBV6-1 and TRBJ2-7, with D possibly matching TRBD1 (5 bases). Germline loops: CDR1 MNHNS, CDR2 SASEGT. The CDR3 spans 17 residues. V was cut by 2 bases and J by 9 bases, with 26 bases left in between. The CDR3 loop reads CASSESGPQGLLRGQYF. The CDR3 nucleotides read TGTGCCAGCAGTGAATCGGGCCCCCAGGGTCTTCTGCGAGGGCAGTACTTC.

The CDR3 protein is CASSQDPGQGYRDEQFF. As DNA, the CDR3 is TGCGCCAGCAGCCAAGATCCAGGACAGGGTTATAGGGATGAGCAGTTCTTC. The V call is TRBV4-3, the J call TRBJ2-1, with 8 nucleotides matching TRBD1. J was trimmed by 8 bases and V by 0 bases; bases with no gene match: 12. CDR1 and CDR2 from the germline V gene are LGHNA and YSLEER. The CDR3 loop spans 17 amino acids.

The rearrangement uses TRBV5-6 and TRBJ2-2; tentatively, D is TRBD1 or TRBD2 (5 bases each). This CDR3 spans 14 amino acids. V lost 4 bases, J lost 6 bases, and 13 bases lay in between. CDR1 and CDR2 (germline): SGHDT, YYEEEE. The CDR3 sequence is CASSLGVGAGELFF. For the CDR3, the DNA is TGTGCCAGCAGCCTGGGGGTGGGCGCCGGGGAGCTGTTTTTT.

The chain has TRBV7-2 and TRBJ2-3; 12 bases line up with TRBD2. With V trimmed by 0 bases and J by 4 bases, 8 bases remained unmatched. Germline loops: CDR1 SGHTA, CDR2 FQGNSA. The CDR3 length is 18 residues. CDR3 loop: CASSLAFSLAGGPDTQYF. In nucleotides, the CDR3 is TGTGCCAGCAGCTTAGCGTTTTCCCTAGCGGGGGGGCCAGATACGCAGTATTTT.

The rearrangement links TRBV18 to TRBJ2-7; TRBD1 aligns across 11 bases. Per the germline V gene, CDR1 is KGHSH and CDR2 is LQKENI. The trim removed 3 bases at V and 7 bases at J, leaving 5 bases unmatched. This CDR3 comprises 14 residues. The CDR3 spells CASSPGTGGSEQYF. The CDR3 DNA is TGTGCCAGCTCACCCGGGACAGGGGGTTCGGAGCAGTACTTC.

V and J are TRBV7-9 and TRBJ1-2; perhaps TRBD1 as D (5 bases). CDR1 is SEHNR, CDR2 FQNEAQ, per germline (reference sequence). CDR3 length: 18 amino acids. V was pared by 8 bases and J by 4 bases, with 29 bases between. The CDR3 bases are TGTGCCAGCCGTGGCGGGACGTGGGAGAAACCAACGACCTATGGCTACACCTTC. It yields the protein CASRGGTWEKPTTYGYTF. Full variable domain (remainder filled in from reference TRBV7-9 and TRBJ1-2): DTGVSQNPRHKITKRGQNVTFRCDPISEHNRLYWYRQTLGQGPEFLTYFQNEAQLEKSRLLSDRFSAERPKGSFSTLEIQRTEQGDSAMYLCASRGGTWEKPTTYGYTFGSGTRLTVV.

V and J are TRBV5-1 and TRBJ2-7; maybe TRBD2 (5 bases). Trimming shortened V by 3 bases and J by 4 bases, and 17 bases separated the two germline ends. The V gene's germline CDR1 is SGHRS and CDR2 YFSETQ. This CDR3 is built from 15 residues. CDR3 sequence: CASSSSTRSFYEQYF. CDR3 in DNA: TGCGCCAGCAGCTCAAGTACTAGGTCCTTTTACGAGCAGTACTTC.

The chain is built from TRBV12-3 or TRBV12-4 and TRBJ2-4; no reliable D call. V shed 5 bases and J shed 9 bases, with 11 bases lying between them. The CDR3 is made up of 12 amino acids. The CDR3 loop is CASSMTRVIQYF. The CDR3 nucleotides read TGTGCCAGCAGTATGACAAGAGTCATTCAGTACTTC.

The chain couples TRBV9 to TRBJ2-1; 9 positions agree with TRBD2. The trim removed 3 bases at V and 1 base at J, leaving 5 bases unmatched. The CDR3 has 16 amino acids. Germline lookup yields CDR1 SGDLS and CDR2 YYNGEE. CDR3 in amino acids: CASSGAAGGSYNEQFF. The CDR3 nucleotides read TGTGCCAGCAGCGGGGCAGCGGGGGGATCCTACAATGAGCAGTTCTTC.

The chain is built from TRBV9 and TRBJ2-2; maybe TRBD1 (5 bases). The germline V gene has CDR1 SGDLS and CDR2 YYNGEE. V was pared by 0 bases and J by 5 bases, with 11 bases between. This CDR3 has 15 residues. This CDR3 reads CASSVDSRATGELFF. Here the CDR3 DNA reads TGTGCCAGCAGCGTAGATAGCAGGGCTACCGGGGAGCTGTTTTTT.

The V and J genes are TRBV6-5 and TRBJ1-1, with D possibly TRBD1 on 5 matching bases. Germline CDR1 reads MNHEY; CDR2 reads SVGAGI. This CDR3 has 13 residues. Trimming removed 6 bases from V and 5 bases from J, with 13 bases in between. The CDR3 here is CASSHTGVTEAFF. As DNA, the CDR3 is TGTGCCAGCAGCCACACGGGGGTTACTGAAGCTTTCTTT.

The chain uses TRBV28 and TRBJ1-5, with D possibly TRBD1 on 5 matching bases. With 5 bases removed from V and 1 base from J, the gap between germline ends came to 6 bases. From germline, CDR1 is MDHEN and CDR2 SYDVKM. The CDR3 is 13 amino acids. The CDR3 spells CASSRQSNQPQHF. The CDR3 coding sequence is TGTGCCAGCAGTAGACAGAGCAATCAGCCCCAGCATTTT.

The chain links TRBV27 to TRBJ2-5; D possibly corresponds to TRBD2 (6 bases). V shed 2 bases and J shed 0 bases, with 7 bases lying between them. Looked up from germline, CDR1 is MNHEY and CDR2 is SMNVEV (reference sequence). This CDR3 spans 14 amino acids. For the CDR3, the DNA is TGTGCCAGCAGTTTAGGAGGGGACCAAGAGACCCAGTACTTC. It codes for CASSLGGDQETQYF.

This chain joins TRBV6-2 or TRBV6-3 and TRBJ1-1, with 8 bases fitting TRBD1. The CDR3 runs 14 residues. Germline V lookup: CDR1 MNHEY, CDR2 SVGEGT. The V gene end was trimmed by 5 bases and the J gene end by 5 bases; junction bases not matched to a gene: 7. This CDR3 is CASSTGTGRTEAFF. The CDR3 region has the DNA TGTGCCAGCAGTACTGGGACAGGACGTACTGAAGCTTTCTTT.

This chain uses TRBV21-1 with TRBJ2-1; the table's D call, TRBD2, has no DNA check behind it. TRBV21-1 constitutes a pseudogene. This CDR3 spans 14 amino acids. The CDR3 nucleotides are TGTGCCAGCAGCAAAGGGCGGGGGTACAATGAGCAGTTCTTC. As protein: CASSKGRGYNEQFF.

The chain uses TRBV6-5 and TRBJ1-4; D is possibly TRBD1 (6 bases). Trimming left V 7 bases short and J 7 bases short, with 19 bases between. This CDR3 contains 15 residues. Looked up from germline, CDR1 is MNHEY and CDR2 is SVGAGI. CDR3 sequence reads: CASIKQWGPTEKLFF. The CDR3 region has the DNA TGTGCCAGCATTAAGCAATGGGGGCCGACTGAAAAACTGTTTTTT.

This chain uses TRBV25-1 with TRBJ2-3; tentatively, D is TRBD2 (5 bases). CDR1 is MGHDK and CDR2 is SYGVNS in the germline V gene. The CDR3 totals 12 residues. Trimming took 2 bases from V and 8 from J, leaving 8 bases between them. The CDR3 region has the DNA TGTGCCAGCAGTGAACGGAGGAGTACGCAGTATTTT. Residues: CASSERRSTQYF. The full variable domain, rest sourced from reference TRBV25-1 and TRBJ2-3, is EADIYQTPRYLVIGTGKKITLECSQTMGHDKMYWYQQDPGMELHLIHYSYGVNSTEKGDLSSESTVSRIRTEHFPLTLESARPSHTSQYLCASSERRSTQYFGPGTRLTVL.

The chain combines TRBV28 with TRBJ1-2; D may be TRBD1 (6 bases). From germline, CDR1 is MDHEN and CDR2 SYDVKM. V was pared by 6 bases and J by 8 bases, with 10 bases between. This CDR3 is built from 11 residues. The CDR3 region has the DNA TGTGCCAGCAGAACAGGGTCCGGCTACACCTTC. Amino acid sequence: CASRTGSGYTF.

This chain connects TRBV6-6 to TRBJ2-3; 16 nucleotides agree with TRBD2. Germline lookup yields CDR1 MNHNY and CDR2 SVGAGI (reference sequence). V shed 9 bases, J shed 4 bases, and the junction held 1 base outside the gene matches. This CDR3 has 14 amino acids. CDR3: CASGTSGGADTQYF. The CDR3 DNA reads as TGTGCCAGTGGGACTAGCGGGGGGGCAGATACGCAGTATTTT.

The CDR3 region has the DNA TGTGCCAGCAGCCCGACAGGGACCGGTGGAAACACCATATATTTT. Translating gives CASSPTGTGGNTIYF. The rearrangement joins TRBV28 to TRBJ1-3, with TRBD1 matching 7 bases. The CDR3 extends over 15 amino acids. Germline V gene lookup returns CDR1 MDHEN and CDR2 SYDVKM. V shed 6 bases, J shed 3 bases, and the junction held 8 bases outside the gene matches.

This CDR3 reads CSATGDTQYF. CDR3 DNA sequence: TGCAGTGCTACAGGGGATACGCAGTATTTT. The chain employs TRBV20-1 and TRBJ2-3; tentative D call: TRBD1 (5 bases). V was pared by 4 bases and J by 6 bases, with 5 bases between. The CDR3 is made up of 10 amino acids. Per germline, CDR1 DFQATT and CDR2 SNEGSKA (reference sequence).

As DNA, the CDR3 is TGTGCCAGCAGCTTCGGTCAAAACTATGGCTACACCTTC. Its protein is CASSFGQNYGYTF. This chain links TRBV5-4 with TRBJ1-2, with no clear D. V was cut by 2 bases and J by 2 bases, with 7 bases left in between. The germline gives CDR1 SGHNT, CDR2 YYREEE (reference sequence). This CDR3 is 13 amino acids long.

V is TRBV7-3 and J is TRBJ2-7; the match to TRBD2 covers 7 bases. The CDR3 contains 13 residues. Germline CDR1 is SGHTA and CDR2 is FQGTGA. The ends lost 5 bases at V and 4 bases at J; junction bases unmatched: 5. For the CDR3, the DNA is TGTGCCAGCAGCATGGGGACTACTTACGAGCAGTACTTC. The encoded protein is CASSMGTTYEQYF.